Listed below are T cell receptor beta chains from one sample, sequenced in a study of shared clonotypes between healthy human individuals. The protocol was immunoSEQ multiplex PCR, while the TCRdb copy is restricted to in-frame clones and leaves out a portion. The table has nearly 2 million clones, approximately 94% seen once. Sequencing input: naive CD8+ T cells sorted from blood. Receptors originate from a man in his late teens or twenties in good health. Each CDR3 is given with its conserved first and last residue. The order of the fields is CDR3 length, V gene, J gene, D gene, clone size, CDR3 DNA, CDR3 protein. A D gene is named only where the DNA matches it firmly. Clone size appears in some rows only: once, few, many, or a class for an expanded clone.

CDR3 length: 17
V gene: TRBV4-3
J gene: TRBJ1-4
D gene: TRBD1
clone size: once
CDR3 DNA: TGCGCCAGCAGCCAAGACCCCGAGACAGGGGGATTTGAAAAACTGTTTTTT
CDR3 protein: CASSQDPETGGFEKLFF

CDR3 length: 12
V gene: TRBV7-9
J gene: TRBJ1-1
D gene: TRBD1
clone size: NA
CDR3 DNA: TGTGCCAGCAGCCCAGGGGGGCCTGAAGCTTTCTTT
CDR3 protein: CASSPGGPEAFF

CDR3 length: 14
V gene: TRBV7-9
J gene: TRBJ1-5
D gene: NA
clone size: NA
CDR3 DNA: TGTGCCAGCAGCCAAGGGACGGACAATCAGCCCCAGCATTTT
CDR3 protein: CASSQGTDNQPQHF

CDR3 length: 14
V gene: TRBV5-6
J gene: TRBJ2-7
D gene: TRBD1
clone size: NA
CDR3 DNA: TGTGCCAGCAGCTGGGGACAGGGAGGATACGAGCAGTACTTC
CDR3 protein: CASSWGQGGYEQYF

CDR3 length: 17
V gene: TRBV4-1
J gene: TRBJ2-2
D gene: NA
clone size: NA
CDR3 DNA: TGCGCCAGCAGCCAAGAAAATTTACCCGTAATCACCGGGGAGCTGTTTTTT
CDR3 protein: CASSQENLPVITGELFF

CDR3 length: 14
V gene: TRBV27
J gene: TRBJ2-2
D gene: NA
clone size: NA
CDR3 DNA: TGTGCCAGCAGTTTGCGTGTGGTCGCCGGGGAGCTGTTTTTT
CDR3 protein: CASSLRVVAGELFF

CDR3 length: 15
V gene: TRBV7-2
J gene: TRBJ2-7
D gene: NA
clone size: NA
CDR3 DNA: TGTGCCAGCAGCCCGTGGGATCTAAGCTCCTACGAGCAGTACTTC
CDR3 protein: CASSPWDLSSYEQYF

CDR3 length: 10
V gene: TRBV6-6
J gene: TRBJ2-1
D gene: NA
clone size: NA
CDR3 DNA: TGTGCCAGCGGAGCCAATGAGCAGTTCTTC
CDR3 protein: CASGANEQFF

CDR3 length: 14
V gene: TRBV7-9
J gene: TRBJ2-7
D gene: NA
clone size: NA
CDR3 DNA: TGTGCCAGCAGCTTAGGGGGAGCACCCTACGAGCAGTACTTC
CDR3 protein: CASSLGGAPYEQYF

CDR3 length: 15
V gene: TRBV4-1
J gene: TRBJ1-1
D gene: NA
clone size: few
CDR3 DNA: TGCGCCAGCAGCCAAGTATCTGGAAGGAACACTGAAGCTTTCTTT
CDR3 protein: CASSQVSGRNTEAFF

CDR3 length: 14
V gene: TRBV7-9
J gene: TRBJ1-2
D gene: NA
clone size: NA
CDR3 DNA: TGTGCCAGCAGCTTAGATGGTACCGGCTATGGCTACACCTTC
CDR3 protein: CASSLDGTGYGYTF

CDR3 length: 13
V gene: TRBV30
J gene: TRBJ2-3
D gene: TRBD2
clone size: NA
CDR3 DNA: TGTGCCTGTGACTGGGGGGGTCAGGATACGCAGTATTTT
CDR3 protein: CACDWGGQDTQYF

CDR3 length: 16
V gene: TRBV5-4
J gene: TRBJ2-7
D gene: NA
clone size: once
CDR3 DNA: TGTGCCAGCAGCGGATCTGGACAGAGATCATTCTACGAGCAGTACTTC
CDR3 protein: CASSGSGQRSFYEQYF

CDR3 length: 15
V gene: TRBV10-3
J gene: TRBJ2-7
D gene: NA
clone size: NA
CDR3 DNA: TGTGCCATCAGTGACCCCGGGGGTTCTATCTACGAGCAGTACTTC
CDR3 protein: CAISDPGGSIYEQYF

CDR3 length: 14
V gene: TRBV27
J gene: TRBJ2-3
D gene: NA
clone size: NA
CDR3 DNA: TGTGCCACCTCGGGGCTAGCGAGCACAGATACGCAGTATTTT
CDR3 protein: CATSGLASTDTQYF

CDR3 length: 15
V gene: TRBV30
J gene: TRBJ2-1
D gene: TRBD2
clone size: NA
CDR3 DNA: TGTGCCTGGAGACCCAGCGGGGGGCCATACAATGAGCAGTTCTTC
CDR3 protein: CAWRPSGGPYNEQFF